A single sample is the source of the 20 T cell receptor beta chains below, sequenced in a study of OX40 agonist ivuxolimab in advanced cancers. Profiled with immunoSEQ multiplex PCR; TCRdb holds only in-frame clones, not every one. Of around 75,000 clones listed, roughly 88% were seen once; the top ten hold around 2.3%. The sequencing here drew on CD4+ or CD8+ T cells sorted from blood, taken in a trial of the OX40 agonist ivuxolimab. These receptors were collected from an adult with an advanced solid tumor such as melanoma, head and neck, liver or kidney cancer.

The chain has TRBV28 and TRBJ2-1; 7 bases agree with TRBD2. Germline V gene lookup returns CDR1 MDHEN and CDR2 SYDVKM. The CDR3 sequence is 14 residues long. V was clipped by 5 bases and J by 6 bases; unmatched bases: 7. CDR3 in amino acids: CASSPWTSTNEQFF. CDR3 nucleotides: TGTGCCAGCAGTCCCTGGACTAGTACCAATGAGCAGTTCTTC.

The CDR3 DNA is TGTGCCAGCAGCCCGGCTCGGGGAGGTAATTCACCCCTCCACTTT. Protein product: CASSPARGGNSPLHF. The rearrangement uses TRBV5-4 and TRBJ1-6, with D uncertain. This CDR3 region has 15 residues. Per germline, CDR1 SGHNT and CDR2 YYREEE (reference sequence). The V end lost 4 bases, the J end lost 6 bases, and 14 bases lay between the germline ends.

This clone has a handful of counts. The chain links TRBV28 to TRBJ1-1; D perhaps matches TRBD1 (5 bases). V was shortened by 5 bases and J by 3 bases, with 13 bases between the two germline ends. The V gene's germline CDR1 is MDHEN and CDR2 SYDVKM. This CDR3 is built from 14 residues. The CDR3 spells CASSPRFRDTEAFF. The CDR3 DNA follows: TGTGCCAGCAGTCCGCGGTTCAGGGACACTGAAGCTTTCTTT.

V gene TRBV6-5 combines with J gene TRBJ1-5; D call uncertain. The V end was cut by 6 bases, the J end by 4 bases, with 16 bases between. This CDR3 is built from 15 residues. Germline lookup yields CDR1 MNHEY and CDR2 SVGAGI. CDR3 protein: CASRTQAGSNQPQHF. As DNA, the CDR3 is TGTGCCAGCAGAACTCAGGCCGGGTCTAATCAGCCCCAGCATTTT.

This clone came up once. The chain is built from TRBV5-5 and TRBJ2-3; D is perhaps TRBD1 or TRBD2 (5 bases each). Trimming stripped 4 bases from V and 3 bases from J, with 12 bases between. The length of the CDR3 is 14 residues. Germline values: CDR1 SGHKS, CDR2 YYEKEE (reference sequence). The CDR3 DNA follows: TGTGCCAGCAGCCCCGGGGCCCTTACAGATACGCAGTATTTT. Protein: CASSPGALTDTQYF.

The gene calls are TRBV2 and TRBJ2-1, with D perhaps assigned TRBD1 or TRBD2 (5 bases each). The V end was cut by 10 bases, the J end by 6 bases, with 16 bases between. This CDR3 region has 13 residues. Germline V gene lookup returns CDR1 SNHLY and CDR2 FYNNEI. The CDR3 loop reads CAISQGTSNEQFF. The CDR3 DNA follows: TGTGCCATTTCACAAGGGACCTCCAATGAGCAGTTCTTC.

The CDR3 spells CATGRAITGNTIYF. CDR3 sequence (DNA): TGTGCCACTGGCAGGGCAATAACGGGAAACACCATATATTTT. The chain links TRBV6-5 to TRBJ1-3; D might be TRBD1 (5 bases). Germline loops: CDR1 MNHEY, CDR2 SVGAGI. V shed 10 bases and J shed 4 bases, with 17 bases lying between them. CDR3 size: 14 residues.

This clone was seen just once. V usage is TRBV18 and J usage is TRBJ2-2; weak D call: TRBD2 (6 bases). From germline, CDR1 is KGHSH and CDR2 LQKENI. Deletions cut 5 bases from V and 1 base from J, with 11 bases between. CDR3 length: 15 amino acids. CDR3 DNA sequence: TGTGCCAGCTCAGAAGGGACTCTGAACACCGGGGAGCTGTTTTTT. As protein: CASSEGTLNTGELFF.

The genes are TRBV6-4 and TRBJ2-5; 10 bases map to TRBD2. Trimming cost V 0 bases and J 1 base; bases outside gene matches: 14. The CDR3 has 20 residues. The germline CDR1 and CDR2 sequences are MRHNA and SNTAGT. CDR3 region: CASSDSSRASGSTLQETQYF. DNA of the CDR3: TGTGCCAGCAGTGACTCGAGTCGGGCTAGCGGGAGTACCCTCCAAGAGACCCAGTACTTC.

The sample holds a few counts of this clone. This sequence joins TRBV7-2 and TRBJ1-6; 7 bases fit TRBD1. After removal of 3 bases from V and 7 bases from J, the junction contained 9 bases not matched to a gene. From germline, CDR1 is SGHTA and CDR2 FQGNSA. The CDR3 spans 16 residues. CDR3 sequence: CASSLEGAALNSPLHF. As DNA, the CDR3 is TGTGCCAGCAGCTTGGAGGGGGCTGCCTTGAATTCACCCCTCCACTTT.

This chain uses TRBV5-4 with TRBJ2-1, with 11 bases that match TRBD2. This CDR3 is 15 amino acids long. Losses at the gene ends were 6 bases for V and 7 bases for J; bases not matched to a gene: 9. The V gene's germline CDR1 is SGHNT and CDR2 YYREEE (reference sequence). The CDR3 coding sequence is TGTGCCAGCAACCCCGGGACTAGCGGTACTAATGAGCAGTTCTTC. Translation: CASNPGTSGTNEQFF.

The chain combines TRBV30 with TRBJ2-1; 8 nucleotides match TRBD2. V lost 4 bases to trimming and J lost 10 bases; unmatched junction nucleotides: 6. Germline V gene lookup returns CDR1 GTSNPN and CDR2 SVGIG (reference sequence). This CDR3 has 12 residues. CDR3: CAWTSGRTEQFF. CDR3 in DNA: TGTGCCTGGACTAGCGGGCGAACCGAGCAGTTCTTC.

The chain uses TRBV7-8 and TRBJ2-5; D might be TRBD1 (6 bases). Germline V gene lookup returns CDR1 SGHVS and CDR2 FQNEAQ. CDR3 length equals 14 residues. The V gene lost 6 bases and the J gene lost 2 bases, with 13 bases spanning the gap. CDR3 nucleotide sequence: TGTGCCAGCAGAAACCGGGACATTCAAGAGACCCAGTACTTC. This translates into CASRNRDIQETQYF.

The chain uses TRBV5-1 and TRBJ2-7; D gene ambiguous. Trimming took off 7 bases at V and 1 base at J, with 18 bases between the two ends. CDR1 and CDR2 from the germline V gene are SGHRS and YFSETQ. CDR3 length: 15 residues. The CDR3 sequence: CASPTLGIGSYEQYF. Here the CDR3 DNA reads TGCGCCAGCCCTACCCTCGGTATTGGTTCCTACGAGCAGTACTTC.

The chain links TRBV18 to TRBJ2-6; the D call may be TRBD1 or TRBD2 (5 bases each). V was clipped by 10 bases and J by 4 bases, with 20 bases between them. The CDR3 sequence is 16 residues long. Germline loops: CDR1 KGHSH, CDR2 LQKENI. The CDR3 is CATTGTGSSGANVLTF. Here the CDR3 DNA reads TGTGCCACCACCGGGACGGGTTCGTCGGGGGCCAACGTCCTGACTTTC.

DNA for the CDR3: TGTGCCAGCAGTGAGGTGACAGGTCCGAACACCGGGGAGCTGTTTTTT. Translated: CASSEVTGPNTGELFF. This chain links TRBV6-1 with TRBJ2-2, with D possibly being TRBD1 (6 bases). The germline V gene encodes CDR1 MNHNS and CDR2 SASEGT. The CDR3 consists of 16 residues. Trimming pared 3 bases from V and 0 bases from J, leaving 11 bases between.

The chain uses TRBV29-1 and TRBJ1-1, with a tentative D call TRBD1 (5 bases). This CDR3 has 13 residues. CDR1 and CDR2 from the germline V gene are SQVTM and ANQGSEA. V was clipped by 3 bases and J by 0 bases, with 8 bases between them. CDR3 sequence: CSVDSRVNTEAFF. The CDR3 DNA sequence: TGCAGCGTTGACTCCAGGGTGAACACTGAAGCTTTCTTT.

The rearrangement joins TRBV19 to TRBJ1-4; tentatively, D is TRBD1 (6 bases). With 7 bases removed from V and 2 bases from J, the gap between germline ends came to 11 bases. There are 14 residues in the CDR3. CDR1 is LNHDA, CDR2 SQIVND, per germline (reference sequence). The CDR3 DNA sequence: TGTGCCAGTACTCACAGGGACACTAATGAAAAACTGTTTTTT. Translation: CASTHRDTNEKLFF.

The chain carries TRBV7-9 and TRBJ1-1; no definite D call. V lost 7 bases to trimming and J lost 1 base, with 13 bases between them. Germline CDR1 SEHNR, CDR2 FQNEAQ (reference sequence). The CDR3 is 14 amino acids. The CDR3 region is CASIREEANTEAFF. The CDR3 nucleotides read TGTGCCAGCATCCGGGAGGAGGCGAACACTGAAGCTTTCTTT.

This clone was counted a single time. The chain links TRBV7-8 to TRBJ1-2, with D hard to call. Between the trimmed V and J ends, which lost 5 bases and 2 bases, there was a span of 15 bases. Germline-derived CDR1 and CDR2 are SGHVS and FQNEAQ. This CDR3 region has 15 residues. The CDR3 DNA reads TGTGCCAGCAGCGGAAGTCAGGCGTTGAACTATGGCTACACCTTC. The encoded protein is CASSGSQALNYGYTF.